A selection of T cell receptor beta chains follows, all from one sample in a study of metastatic and nonmetastatic thyroid tumors. TCRdb re-called the PCR reads through MiXCR. The sample yields 6,500 to 10,000 clones, approximately 30% seen once. Sequenced input: adjacent normal tissue. These receptors were taken from a female donor with papillary thyroid cancer or a benign thyroid nodule (not recorded which). Some clones in this sample may be carry-over from other donors' samples. Each CDR3 is given with its conserved first and last residue.

V gene	J gene	CDR3 protein
TRBV19	TRBJ1-1	CASSKTVLTEAFF
TRBV6-1	TRBJ1-6	CASSDASAGITSPLHF
TRBV3-1	TRBJ1-1	CATQTGTGVAFF
TRBV20-1	TRBJ2-3	CSAPRRGYLGDTQYF
TRBV6-1	TRBJ1-1	CASSKAMEASNTEAFF
TRBV18	TRBJ1-2	CASSQGVYGYTF
TRBV6-1	TRBJ2-7	CASIWDTDPYEQYF
TRBV5-1	TRBJ2-7	CASCEGGPMNEQYF
TRBV24-1	TRBJ2-3	CATSEGTGGRRSDTQYF
TRBV20-1	TRBJ2-7	CSARETRAYEQYF
TRBV6-2/TRBV6-3	TRBJ1-2	CASSYPGDYGYTF
TRBV5-6	TRBJ1-2	CASSLGGPGYTF
TRBV11-2	TRBJ2-5	CASSFIQGSQETQYF
TRBV5-4	TRBJ2-7	CASSLEGQGAYEQYF
TRBV6-6	TRBJ2-2	CASSYNAGGPLGELFF
TRBV10-3	TRBJ1-2	CAINTGGVWFYTF
TRBV20-1	TRBJ1-5	CSATGGGRNQPQHF
TRBV6-1	TRBJ2-5	CASSPQETQYF
TRBV7-8	TRBJ2-7	CASSLGVLVEQYF
TRBV6-1	TRBJ2-1	CASSAKGTGGNEQFF
TRBV2	TRBJ1-2	CASSEQTTNYGYTF
TRBV19	TRBJ2-7	CASSSTGADEQYF
TRBV11-1	TRBJ1-1	CASTRTGRNTEAFF
TRBV12-3/TRBV12-4	TRBJ1-2	CASTVVGEGGYTF
TRBV27	TRBJ2-2	CASSLFVSSSGGANTGELFF
TRBV7-3	TRBJ2-1	CASSPGVNNEQFF
TRBV6-1	TRBJ2-7	CASSEYPSGVSSYEQYF
TRBV10-3	TRBJ2-2	CATTWTLNTGELFF
TRBV20-1	TRBJ2-7	CSARGTSGSEQYF
TRBV6-1	TRBJ2-5	CASSKGKPAGTQYF
TRBV19	TRBJ1-5	CASSIKFRQPQHF
TRBV5-1	TRBJ1-1	CAISWVEQGTEAFF
TRBV14	TRBJ2-2	CASSPLERQYTGELFF
TRBV27	TRBJ1-2	CDGSLTGANGYTF
TRBV5-1	TRBJ1-2	CASSSGGHGYTF
TRBV6-4	TRBJ2-7	CASSDLGLALSYEQYF
TRBV20-1	TRBJ1-5	CSARRGDSWGNQPQHF
TRBV28	TRBJ2-7	CASSSLGLAVYEQYF
TRBV24-1	TRBJ2-5	CATSDFSLAGAQETQYF
TRBV3-1	TRBJ2-3	CAAASSDTQYF
TRBV24-1	TRBJ2-1	CATSDTGTGLYNEQFF
TRBV20-1	TRBJ1-1	CSARGEIWAFF
TRBV28	TRBJ2-7	CASSLYQGPYEQYF
TRBV6-5	TRBJ2-2	CASSYYTSGSSGELFF
TRBV28	TRBJ2-4	CASSSGLALAKNIQYF
TRBV20-1	TRBJ2-7	CSAGRGTGMYEQYF
TRBV20-1	TRBJ2-7	CSARGRGALSYEQYF
TRBV6-1	TRBJ2-5	CASRGWWETQYF
TRBV11-2	TRBJ1-1	CASSFNRVNTEAFF
TRBV5-1	TRBJ1-3	CASSEMGQGGGNTIYF
TRBV27	TRBJ2-7	CASSTFRGYEQYF
TRBV5-1	TRBJ2-7	CASSEGTAGVAARYEQYF
TRBV3-1	TRBJ1-1	CASRWTDLNTEAFF
TRBV7-3	TRBJ2-1	CASSPGGPYGNEQFF
TRBV6-1	TRBJ1-5	CASSEINQPQHF
TRBV7-2	TRBJ2-3	CASSPRDRDTQYF
TRBV20-1	TRBJ2-1	CSAPSGRMQFF
TRBV6-1	TRBJ1-5	CASSEALGQPQHF
TRBV6-5	TRBJ1-4	CASSYSGQVNEKLFF
TRBV29-1	TRBJ2-1	CSFRGLVSVHTYNEQFF